What follows is one TCR beta chain and its context. The V and J ends lost 8 bases and 1 base respectively, with 10 bases between them. Germline assignment: CDR1 SQVTM and CDR2 ANQGSEA. The CDR3 sequence is 12 residues long. This sample is drawn from a study of cytomegalovirus exposure and HLA in healthy donors. It was with 60 Vbeta and 13 Jbeta primers that the PCR ran. Data came from immunoSEQ multiplex PCR; TCRdb stores just in-frame clones and leaves some out. The data hold around 130,000 clones, with 82% observed a single time. The sequence was collected from a boy aged 5-17 years in good health and CMV-seronegative. Sample: PBMCs. V and J are TRBV29-1 and TRBJ2-3; a weak D match, TRBD1 (6 bases). In DNA form, the CDR3 reads TGCAGCTTCAGACAGGGCACAGATACGCAGTATTTT. Translating it yields CSFRQGTDTQYF.